This note documents a single T cell receptor beta chain sequence. Original analysis: Reference gene primer amplification gave estimated nucleated cell counts. Profiled with immunoSEQ multiplex PCR; TCRdb holds only in-frame clones, not every one. D and trimming were read from the DNA, whereas the V and J calls and clone size are those reported in that table. The table has 50,000 to 60,000 clones, 90% seen once; the top ten hold roughly 10%. The data are from a study of blood T cell repertoires in COVID-19. Background on the study: The United States, Italy and Spain supplied acute and convalescent COVID-19 samples. T cells, B-cell-depleted T cells, or PBMCs supplied cDNA or gDNA.

Unmatched junction bases numbered 14, after V lost 4 bases and J lost 5 bases. Germline CDR1 is SGHRS and CDR2 is YFSETQ. The CDR3 has 16 residues. The TCR sequence derives from an elderly woman with acute or convalescent COVID-19. The material sequenced was peripheral blood. The gene calls are TRBV5-1 and TRBJ2-7; 8 nucleotides agree with TRBD2. CDR3 in DNA: TGCGCCAGCAGCGGTACTAGCGGAGGGGGGCGGGACGAGCAGTACTTC. Its translation: CASSGTSGGGRDEQYF.